One sample yielded the 27 T cell receptor beta chains listed below, sequenced in a study of long-term antiretroviral therapy in people with HIV. They ran version v3.0 of the immunoSEQ assay at survey level. The table came from immunoSEQ multiplex PCR; TCRdb's copy has only in-frame clones and leaves some out. Of 25,000 to 30,000 clones listed, roughly 80% are singletons. This specimen consisted of unsorted PBMCs, obtained 3 years after starting antiretroviral therapy. The receptors were sampled from a man in his forties with HIV.

This clone has a handful of counts. The chain links TRBV7-2 to TRBJ2-7; 9 positions agree with TRBD2. There are 15 residues in the CDR3. The ends lost 5 bases at V and 5 bases at J; junction bases unmatched: 10. Looked up from germline, CDR1 is SGHTA and CDR2 is FQGNSA. Here the CDR3 reads CASSTTASGNHEQYF. As DNA, the CDR3 is TGTGCCAGCAGCACCACTGCTAGCGGGAACCACGAGCAGTACTTC.

The chain uses TRBV2 and TRBJ2-7; D may be TRBD2 (6 bases). Germline lookup yields CDR1 SNHLY and CDR2 FYNNEI. V lost 1 base, J lost 0 bases, and 13 bases lay in between. The CDR3 length is 16 residues. CDR3 in DNA: TGTGCCAGCAGTGAAGAGGTGGGACTTAACTCCTACGAGCAGTACTTC. It is translated as CASSEEVGLNSYEQYF.

This chain joins TRBV29-1 and TRBJ1-5, with D perhaps matching TRBD1 (5 bases). V lost 4 bases to trimming and J lost 0 bases, with 10 bases between them. Germline values: CDR1 SQVTM, CDR2 ANQGSEA. The CDR3 extends over 14 amino acids. This chain's CDR3 is CSVVGTDSNQPQHF. The CDR3 nucleotides are TGCAGCGTTGTCGGGACGGATAGCAATCAGCCCCAGCATTTT.

In this sample, this clone turned up once. The chain combines TRBV12-5 with TRBJ2-6, with 7 bases aligning to TRBD1. The trim removed 6 bases at V and 2 bases at J, leaving 10 bases unmatched. This CDR3 has 17 amino acids. Looked up from germline, CDR1 is LGHNT and CDR2 is FRNRAP. This CDR3 is CASGPGTGAPGANVLTF. The CDR3 DNA follows: TGTGCTAGTGGCCCGGGAACAGGGGCCCCTGGGGCCAACGTCCTGACTTTC.

This rearrangement joins TRBV2 to TRBJ1-2; 7 positions match TRBD1. The junction had 6 bases not matched to a gene; V was cut back by 7 bases and J by 1 base. Germline loops: CDR1 SNHLY, CDR2 FYNNEI. This CDR3 has 14 amino acids. The CDR3 region has the DNA TGTGCCAGCATCCGAGGACAGGATAACTATGGCTACACCTTC. It codes for CASIRGQDNYGYTF.

The rearrangement uses TRBV18 and TRBJ1-4; D might be TRBD1 (5 bases). CDR3 length: 15 residues. Per germline, CDR1 KGHSH and CDR2 LQKENI. Deletions cut 0 bases from V and 7 bases from J, with 12 bases between. The CDR3 spells CASSPPNRLGEKLFF. CDR3 bases: TGTGCCAGCTCACCACCTAACAGGCTGGGTGAAAAACTGTTTTTT.

The chain recombines TRBV2 with TRBJ2-1; D perhaps matches TRBD2 (5 bases). There are 17 residues in the CDR3. Germline V lookup: CDR1 SNHLY, CDR2 FYNNEI. Trimming removed 7 bases from V and 0 bases from J, with 19 bases in between. Here the CDR3 reads CASTPTIDGLSYNEQFF. For the CDR3, the DNA is TGTGCCAGCACCCCAACTATCGACGGACTCTCCTACAATGAGCAGTTCTTC.

This clone was detected only a few times. V and J are TRBV6-1 and TRBJ1-2; possible D gene TRBD1, 5 bases. The CDR3 contains 14 residues. Germline CDR1 and CDR2: MNHNS and SASEGT. The germline V and J ends were trimmed by 3 bases and 4 bases, with 12 bases remaining between them. DNA for the CDR3: TGTGCCAGCAGTGACGGGGGGGAAGGCTATGGCTACACCTTC. This sequence encodes CASSDGGEGYGYTF.

The chain uses TRBV14 and TRBJ2-7; D is possibly TRBD2 (7 bases). The CDR3 consists of 15 residues. The germline V and J ends were trimmed by 3 bases and 3 bases, with 15 bases remaining between them. CDR1 is SGHDN and CDR2 is FVKESK in the germline V gene. The CDR3 nucleotides read TGTGCCAGCAGCCATAGGGGGAGGGTGTTCTACGAGCAGTACTTC. Protein product: CASSHRGRVFYEQYF. The full variable domain, its missing parts supplied by reference TRBV14 and TRBJ2-7, is EAGVTQFPSHSVIEKGQTVTLRCDPISGHDNLYWYRRVMGKEIKFLLHFVKESKQDESGMPNNRFLAERTGGTYSTLKVQPAELEDSGVYFCASSHRGRVFYEQYFGPGTRLTVT.

This clone was found once. V gene TRBV18 combines with J gene TRBJ2-7, with 7 positions matching TRBD1. This CDR3 has 16 amino acids. Trimming took 3 bases from V and 0 from J; bases not matched to a gene: 8. CDR1 and CDR2 (germline): KGHSH, LQKENI. The CDR3 sequence: CASSPATGDPSYEQYF. The CDR3 DNA reads as TGTGCCAGCTCACCTGCCACAGGGGACCCCTCCTACGAGCAGTACTTC.

The V call is TRBV7-9, the J call TRBJ1-2, with D perhaps matching TRBD1 (5 bases). The ends were cut back, 5 bases at V and 8 bases at J, with 15 bases in the middle. Looked up from germline, CDR1 is SEHNR and CDR2 is FQNEAQ (reference sequence). This CDR3 is 13 amino acids long. DNA of the CDR3: TGTGCCAGCAGCCCCTCGGGGGGGAGGGGCTACACCTTC. Its translation: CASSPSGGRGYTF.

V and J are TRBV9 and TRBJ2-2; 9 bases are shared with TRBD1. CDR3 length: 17 amino acids. The ends lost 0 bases at V and 4 bases at J; junction bases unmatched: 7. The V gene's germline CDR1 is SGDLS and CDR2 YYNGEE. The CDR3 is CASSVDRGLRSTGELFF. In nucleotides, the CDR3 is TGTGCCAGCAGCGTAGACAGGGGGCTTCGAAGCACCGGGGAGCTGTTTTTT.

The chain is built from TRBV5-5 and TRBJ2-3, with 9 positions matching TRBD1. Germline V gene data show CDR1 as SGHKS and CDR2 as YYEKEE (reference sequence). The trim removed 4 bases at V and 1 base at J, leaving 7 bases unmatched. The CDR3 is 16 amino acids. CDR3 protein: CASSKGTGSGTDTQYF. As DNA, the CDR3 is TGTGCCAGCAGCAAAGGGACAGGGAGTGGCACAGATACGCAGTATTTT.

This sequence joins TRBV28 and TRBJ2-1; D may be TRBD2 (6 bases). This CDR3 spans 15 amino acids. Trimming shortened V by 3 bases and J by 0 bases, and 9 bases separated the two germline ends. Germline V gene data show CDR1 as MDHEN and CDR2 as SYDVKM. CDR3 nucleotide sequence: TGTGCCAGCAGTTTTGGAGGGGCCTCCTACAATGAGCAGTTCTTC. It translates to CASSFGGASYNEQFF.

The chain links TRBV10-3 to TRBJ1-1; D may be TRBD1 (6 bases). Trimming shortened V by 0 bases and J by 8 bases, and 16 bases separated the two germline ends. The CDR3 has 15 residues. CDR1 is ENHRY, CDR2 SYGVKD, per germline. CDR3 nucleotide sequence: TGTGCCATCAGTGAGTCGGCGGGACAAATGGGGGAAGCTTTCTTT. This codes for CAISESAGQMGEAFF.

This clone was recorded once. V is TRBV27 and J is TRBJ2-7; D possibly corresponds to TRBD1 (5 bases). The CDR3 sequence is 14 residues long. Looked up from germline, CDR1 is MNHEY and CDR2 is SMNVEV (reference sequence). Deletions cut 6 bases from V and 3 bases from J, with 15 bases between. The CDR3 nucleotides read TGTGCCAGCAGACTAACAGGTAACTTCTACGAGCAGTACTTC. Translating it yields CASRLTGNFYEQYF.

The J gene is TRBJ2-7, the V gene TRBV25-1; D remains unclear. The CDR3 has 11 residues. CDR1 and CDR2 from the germline V gene are MGHDK and SYGVNS. V lost 4 bases and J 5 bases, leaving 6 bases between the germline ends. The CDR3 nucleotides are TGTGCCAGCAGTGCGTTAGACGAGCAGTACTTC. Its translation is CASSALDEQYF.

The chain uses TRBV30 and TRBJ1-3; D unclear. In germline, CDR1 is GTSNPN, CDR2 SVGIG (reference sequence). V gave up 0 bases and J gave up 0 bases, with 12 bases separating them. The CDR3 length is 16 residues. The CDR3 bases are TGTGCCTGGAGTGTACTGGGCGTATTCTCTGGAAACACCATATATTTT. This translates into CAWSVLGVFSGNTIYF. Using reference TRBV30 and TRBJ1-3 for the parts outside the CDR3, the full variable domain is SQTIHQWPATLVQPVGSPLSLECTVEGTSNPNLYWYRQAAGRGLQLLFYSVGIGQISSEVPQNLSASRPQDRQFILSSKKLLLSDSGFYLCAWSVLGVFSGNTIYFGEGSWLTVV.

V usage is TRBV19 and J usage is TRBJ2-1; D unclear. CDR1 is LNHDA and CDR2 is SQIVND in the germline V gene (reference sequence). V was trimmed by 1 base and J by 2 bases, leaving 9 bases between them. This CDR3 comprises 15 residues. CDR3 residues: CASSIGGVAYNEQFF. In DNA form, the CDR3 reads TGTGCCAGTAGTATAGGCGGAGTAGCCTACAATGAGCAGTTCTTC. Combining the CDR3 with reference TRBV19 and TRBJ2-1 gives the whole variable domain DGGITQSPKYLFRKEGQNVTLSCEQNLNHDAMYWYRQDPGQGLRLIYYSQIVNDFQKGDIAEGYSVSREKKESFPLTVTSAQKNPTAFYLCASSIGGVAYNEQFFGPGTRLTVL.

The chain couples TRBV4-1 to TRBJ1-5; D possibly corresponds to TRBD1 (5 bases). Trimming took 0 bases from V and 9 from J, leaving 9 bases between them. In germline, CDR1 is MGHRA, CDR2 YSYEKL. The CDR3 is 13 residues long. This CDR3 reads CASSQDTDTPQHF. CDR3 bases: TGCGCCAGCAGCCAAGATACGGACACGCCCCAGCATTTT.

J is TRBJ2-3 and V is TRBV5-1; D remains unclear. The CDR3 has 13 amino acids. Germline lookup yields CDR1 SGHRS and CDR2 YFSETQ. V lost 0 bases and J lost 6, with 8 bases in between. The CDR3 loop is CASSLVSWDTQYF. CDR3 nucleotides: TGCGCCAGCAGCTTGGTGTCGTGGGATACGCAGTATTTT.

The chain joins TRBV30 to TRBJ2-1; D ambiguous. This CDR3 has 13 amino acids. CDR1 GTSNPN and CDR2 SVGIG come from the germline V gene (reference sequence). Trimming cost V 2 bases and J 1 base, with 6 bases left between them. The CDR3 DNA is TGTGCCTGGAGTTTATATTCCTACAATGAGCAGTTCTTC. Residues: CAWSLYSYNEQFF. The complete variable domain, with remaining parts taken from reference TRBV30 and TRBJ2-1, reads SQTIHQWPATLVQPVGSPLSLECTVEGTSNPNLYWYRQAAGRGLQLLFYSVGIGQISSEVPQNLSASRPQDRQFILSSKKLLLSDSGFYLCAWSLYSYNEQFFGPGTRLTVL.

The rearrangement links TRBV9 to TRBJ2-7; D gene ambiguous. The CDR3 sequence is 12 residues long. The germline V gene encodes CDR1 SGDLS and CDR2 YYNGEE. V gave up 6 bases and J gave up 7 bases, with 14 bases separating them. CDR3 residues: CASNPFASEQYF. Here the CDR3 DNA reads TGTGCCAGCAACCCTTTTGCGTCGGAGCAGTACTTC.

The chain links TRBV19 to TRBJ2-7; the D gene could be TRBD1 or TRBD2 (5 bases each). Germline V gives CDR1 LNHDA, CDR2 SQIVND (reference sequence). V was pared by 2 bases and J by 0 bases, with 11 bases between. The CDR3 loop spans 15 amino acids. The CDR3 here is CASSISRGFSYEQYF. The CDR3 bases are TGTGCCAGTAGTATATCGAGGGGCTTCTCCTACGAGCAGTACTTC.

The chain is built from TRBV6-1 and TRBJ1-1; unclear D gene. The CDR3 runs to 13 residues. With 6 bases removed from V and 4 bases from J, the gap between germline ends came to 12 bases. Germline CDR1 reads MNHNS; CDR2 reads SASEGT. CDR3 sequence reads: CASSQSRSTEAFF. The CDR3 region has the DNA TGTGCCAGCAGCCAAAGCCGGAGCACTGAAGCTTTCTTT.

This clone appeared a single time. The gene calls are TRBV6-9 and TRBJ2-5, with D perhaps matching TRBD1 or TRBD2 (7 bases each). CDR1 MNHGY and CDR2 SVAAGI come from the germline V gene. CDR3 length: 14 amino acids. Trimming shortened V by 3 bases and J by 2 bases, and 10 bases separated the two germline ends. CDR3 sequence: CASSYRGGQETQYF. The DNA for the CDR3 is TGTGCCAGCAGTTACAGGGGGGGACAAGAGACCCAGTACTTC.

This chain joins TRBV28 and TRBJ2-7; 10 bases are shared with TRBD2. The ends lost 5 bases at V and 4 bases at J; junction bases unmatched: 11. This CDR3 contains 16 residues. Germline assignment: CDR1 MDHEN and CDR2 SYDVKM. The CDR3 DNA sequence: TGTGCCAGCAGTGCCAGTAGCGGGAGGACTCGTTACGAGCAGTACTTC. Translation: CASSASSGRTRYEQYF.